Described below is a single T cell receptor beta chain sequence and its context. Its antigen is not known. This sample stems from a study of graft-versus-host responses after intestinal transplantation. Background on the study: All recipients were given anti-thymocyte globulin induction, and tacrolimus and steroids were then administered for 3 to 4 years.

Method: immunoSEQ multiplex PCR; TCRdb's copy keeps in-frame clones and lacks some. The table lists 50,000 to 75,000 clones, approximately 94% of them singletons. The TCR originated in a human donor who was the organ donor for an intestinal transplant. The sequencing used unstimulated CD4+ T cells sorted from spleen or lymph node cells, collected before transplant.

CDR3 protein: CASSYGGLGYTF. The CDR3 DNA sequence: TGTGCCAGCAGTTACGGGGGTTTAGGCTACACCTTC. The chain carries TRBV6-5 and TRBJ1-2; possible D gene TRBD1, 5 bases. V was clipped by 2 bases and J by 8 bases, with 9 bases between them. This CDR3 has 12 residues. In germline, CDR1 is MNHEY, CDR2 SVGAGI.